These 26 T cell receptor beta chains were all obtained from the same sample, sequenced in a study of T cell clonotyping in hematopoietic cell transplantation. Only in-frame clones appear in the TCRdb table, and some are missing; sequencing was by immunoSEQ multiplex PCR. The table shows 25,000 to 35,000 clones, with roughly 91% occurring only once. Specified time point: recipient sample about 28 days before transplant, after cytoreduction. The specimen was peripheral blood mononuclear cells, collected before stem cell transplant. The receptors derive from a man aged 50-60 years with acute myeloid leukemia. Some clones in this sample may be carry-over from other donors' samples.

The chain recombines TRBV5-1 with TRBJ2-5; D may be TRBD1 or TRBD2 (6 bases each). Trimming stripped 4 bases from V and 5 bases from J, with 18 bases between. This CDR3 is built from 15 residues. The germline V gene encodes CDR1 SGHRS and CDR2 YFSETQ. This CDR3 reads CASSLLGGSRETQYF. The DNA of the CDR3 is TGCGCCAGCAGCCTCCTCGGGGGCTCCCGTGAGACCCAGTACTTC.

This rearrangement joins TRBV7-3 to TRBJ2-2; TRBD2 aligns across 13 bases. The CDR3 length is 17 residues. Germline V gene lookup returns CDR1 SGHTA and CDR2 FQGTGA. The V and J ends lost 5 bases and 4 bases, in that order; junction bases with no gene match: 7. CDR3 DNA sequence: TGTGCCAGCAGCCGGACTAGCGGGGGCCGCGGCACCGGGGAGCTGTTTTTT. The encoded protein is CASSRTSGGRGTGELFF.

This chain uses TRBV4-2 with TRBJ1-1; 7 nucleotides line up with TRBD1. CDR3 length: 13 residues. The trim removed 6 bases at V and 5 bases at J, leaving 6 bases unmatched. CDR1 is LGHNA, CDR2 YNFKEQ, per germline. CDR3 residues: CASSYRGRTEAFF. The CDR3 coding sequence is TGTGCCAGCAGTTATAGGGGGCGGACTGAAGCTTTCTTT.

The chain has TRBV2 and TRBJ1-1; D is uncertain. Germline lookup yields CDR1 SNHLY and CDR2 FYNNEI. This CDR3 has 12 residues. V was clipped by 2 bases and J by 11 bases, with 12 bases between them. CDR3 in DNA: TGTGCCAGCAGTGAATACGAGGGATCGGCTTTCTTT. This encodes CASSEYEGSAFF. The full variable domain, in which reference TRBV2 and TRBJ1-1 provide the parts outside the CDR3, is EPEVTQTPSHQVTQMGQEVILRCVPISNHLYFYWYRQILGQKVEFLVSFYNNEISEKSEIFDDQFSVERPDGSNFTLKIRSTKLEDSAMYFCASSEYEGSAFFGQGTRLTVV.

The chain is built from TRBV19 and TRBJ2-3, with D unresolved. This CDR3 contains 15 residues. Germline V gene sequence: CDR1 LNHDA, CDR2 SQIVND (reference sequence). V shed 5 bases and J shed 0 bases, with 12 bases lying between them. CDR3 protein: CASSWWFSSTDTQYF. CDR3 in DNA: TGTGCCAGTAGTTGGTGGTTTTCTAGCACAGATACGCAGTATTTT. Using reference TRBV19 and TRBJ2-3 for the parts outside the CDR3, the full variable domain is DGGITQSPKYLFRKEGQNVTLSCEQNLNHDAMYWYRQDPGQGLRLIYYSQIVNDFQKGDIAEGYSVSREKKESFPLTVTSAQKNPTAFYLCASSWWFSSTDTQYFGPGTRLTVL.

This sequence joins TRBV18 and TRBJ1-2; 8 nucleotides line up with TRBD1. The J segment lost 6 bases and the V segment lost 4 bases, leaving 4 bases of the junction unmatched. Germline V gene sequence: CDR1 KGHSH, CDR2 LQKENI. The CDR3 runs to 13 residues. CDR3: CASSQDRVDGYTF. The CDR3 DNA sequence: TGTGCCAGCTCACAGGACAGGGTGGATGGCTACACCTTC. Full variable domain (rest looked up from reference TRBV18 and TRBJ1-2): NAGVMQNPRHLVRRRGQEARLRCSPMKGHSHVYWYRQLPEEGLKFMVYLQKENIIDESGMPKERFSAEFPKEGPSILRIQQVVRGDSAAYFCASSQDRVDGYTFGSGTRLTVV.

This clone was observed once. The chain combines TRBV10-3 with TRBJ2-5; the D gene is possibly TRBD1 (5 bases). Germline CDR1 and CDR2: ENHRY and SYGVKD. Between the trimmed V and J ends, which lost 6 bases and 4 bases, there was a span of 9 bases. The CDR3 consists of 12 residues. The CDR3 sequence is CAISRDAETQYF. DNA of the CDR3: TGTGCCATCAGCAGGGATGCAGAGACCCAGTACTTC.

The DNA of the CDR3 is TGTGCCAGCAGCCGACAATTTACTAGCGGTGAGCAGTTCTTC. Translation gives CASSRQFTSGEQFF. The V gene is TRBV6-5, the J gene TRBJ2-1; 8 bases line up with TRBD2. With V trimmed by 6 bases and J by 9 bases, 10 bases remained unmatched. Looked up from germline, CDR1 is MNHEY and CDR2 is SVGAGI. CDR3 size: 14 residues.

The rearrangement links TRBV5-1 to TRBJ2-7; TRBD1 matches 10 bases. V lost 4 bases and J lost 8; bases outside the gene matches: 12. CDR3 size: 15 residues. Per the germline V gene, CDR1 is SGHRS and CDR2 is YFSETQ. CDR3 sequence reads: CASSQPGTGDSKQYF. The CDR3 DNA follows: TGCGCCAGCAGCCAACCCGGGACAGGGGATTCCAAGCAGTACTTC.

The chain links TRBV2 to TRBJ2-7; D remains ambiguous. V gave up 3 bases and J gave up 4 bases, with 4 bases separating them. Germline V gene lookup returns CDR1 SNHLY and CDR2 FYNNEI. The CDR3 spans 11 residues. The CDR3, as DNA: TGTGCCAGCAGTGAGGATTACGAGCAGTACTTC. Its translation is CASSEDYEQYF.

The rearrangement links TRBV30 to TRBJ2-3; a weak D match, TRBD2 (6 bases). This CDR3 region has 13 residues. The germline V gene has CDR1 GTSNPN and CDR2 SVGIG (reference sequence). Trimming pared 0 bases from V and 3 bases from J, leaving 7 bases between. Here the CDR3 reads CAWSVAGTDTQYF. CDR3 coding DNA: TGTGCCTGGAGTGTCGCGGGGACAGATACGCAGTATTTT.

The chain joins TRBV7-2 to TRBJ1-6; 8 bases match TRBD1. The CDR3 consists of 14 residues. Per the germline V gene, CDR1 is SGHTA and CDR2 is FQGNSA. V lost 4 bases, J lost 10 bases, and 6 bases stayed unmatched. DNA for the CDR3: TGTGCCAGCAGCTCACAGGGGGGGTCATCACCCCTCCACTTT. Its protein is CASSSQGGSSPLHF.

V usage is TRBV14 and J usage is TRBJ1-1; D is unclear. The ends were cut back, 0 bases at V and 1 base at J, with 9 bases in the middle. Germline-derived CDR1 and CDR2 are SGHDN and FVKESK. This CDR3 is built from 15 residues. In nucleotides, the CDR3 is TGTGCCAGCAGCCAAGATAGAACTGGGAACACTGAAGCTTTCTTT. This codes for CASSQDRTGNTEAFF.

The chain combines TRBV11-3 with TRBJ2-3; a possible D gene is TRBD1 (5 bases). Germline loops: CDR1 SGHNT, CDR2 YENEEA. V lost 5 bases and J 1 base, leaving 13 bases between the germline ends. CDR3 size: 15 residues. The CDR3 protein is CASSQTVGGTDTQYF. Written as DNA, the CDR3 is TGTGCCAGCAGCCAGACAGTTGGAGGCACAGATACGCAGTATTTT.

This chain connects TRBV5-8 to TRBJ2-2; TRBD1 might be the D (5 bases). The CDR3 consists of 14 residues. V dropped 2 bases and J dropped 7 bases, with 12 bases sitting between them. The germline CDR1 and CDR2 sequences are SGHTS and YDEGEE. The CDR3 bases are TGTGCCAGCAGCTTTGTCAGGGATGGCGGGGAGCTGTTTTTT. This gives the protein CASSFVRDGGELFF.

J is TRBJ2-3 and V is TRBV6-5; D call uncertain. Trimming removed 5 bases from V and 2 bases from J, with 14 bases in between. From germline, CDR1 is MNHEY and CDR2 SVGAGI. This CDR3 contains 15 residues. The CDR3 nucleotides are TGTGCCAGCAGTCAGCACAGAGACCTCACAGATACGCAGTATTTT. Amino acids: CASSQHRDLTDTQYF.

The V and J genes are TRBV5-5 and TRBJ2-7; TRBD2 agrees at 13 bases. The CDR3 loop spans 14 amino acids. CDR1 and CDR2 from the germline V gene are SGHKS and YYEKEE (reference sequence). J gave up 6 bases and V 3 bases, and 3 bases lay outside the gene matches. Here the CDR3 reads CASSWGTSGTEQYF. CDR3 sequence (DNA): TGTGCCAGCAGCTGGGGGACTAGCGGGACCGAGCAGTACTTC. The variable domain in full, completed from reference TRBV5-5 and TRBJ2-7, reads DAGVTQSPTHLIKTRGQQVTLRCSPISGHKSVSWYQQVLGQGPQFIFQYYEKEERGRGNFPDRFSARQFPNYSSELNVNALLLGDSALYLCASSWGTSGTEQYFGPGTRLTVT.

The J gene is TRBJ2-1, the V gene TRBV7-9; 12 bases fit TRBD2. Germline CDR1 SEHNR, CDR2 FQNEAQ (reference sequence). Trimming cost V 5 bases and J 1 base; bases outside gene matches: 9. CDR3 length: 18 amino acids. The CDR3 DNA reads TGTGCCAGCAGCCCGCCGACTAGCGGGGGAAGGTCCTACAATGAGCAGTTCTTC. Translation: CASSPPTSGGRSYNEQFF.

The chain employs TRBV6-4 and TRBJ1-1, with D unresolved. The CDR3 length is 13 residues. Germline V gives CDR1 MRHNA, CDR2 SNTAGT. Trimming pared 5 bases from V and 1 base from J, leaving 8 bases between. The CDR3 bases are TGTGCCAGCAGTCCCATGCCGAACACTGAAGCTTTCTTT. Residues: CASSPMPNTEAFF.

The chain is built from TRBV19 and TRBJ2-2; no reliable D call. Trimming took off 7 bases at V and 7 bases at J, with 4 bases between the two ends. The CDR3 is 10 residues long. CDR1 is LNHDA, CDR2 SQIVND, per germline (reference sequence). CDR3 amino acids: CASKGGELFF. CDR3 coding DNA: TGTGCCAGTAAAGGCGGGGAGCTGTTTTTT.

The V call is TRBV7-6, the J call TRBJ1-1; D ambiguous. The V gene's germline CDR1 is SGHVS and CDR2 FNYEAQ. CDR3 length: 13 residues. V was trimmed by 3 bases and J by 1 base, leaving 6 bases between them. The CDR3, as DNA: TGTGCCAGCAGCTTTTTGGAGAACACTGAAGCTTTCTTT. This encodes CASSFLENTEAFF.

This clone occurred once. The V call is TRBV14, the J call TRBJ1-1; no definite D call. CDR3 size: 13 residues. The germline V gene encodes CDR1 SGHDN and CDR2 FVKESK. The germline V and J ends were trimmed by 5 bases and 0 bases, with 7 bases remaining between them. CDR3 sequence: CASSVTVNTEAFF. Written as DNA, the CDR3 is TGTGCCAGCAGCGTTACAGTGAACACTGAAGCTTTCTTT.

The rearrangement joins TRBV28 to TRBJ1-1; D remains ambiguous. The V gene's germline CDR1 is MDHEN and CDR2 SYDVKM. V lost 11 bases, J lost 4 bases, and 11 bases lay in between. The CDR3 has 11 residues. The CDR3 here is CALQTTTEAFF. The CDR3 region has the DNA TGTGCCCTCCAGACTACCACTGAAGCTTTCTTT.

The chain recombines TRBV2 with TRBJ2-6, with a possible D match to TRBD1 (6 bases). The germline V and J ends were trimmed by 5 bases and 0 bases, with 26 bases remaining between them. The CDR3 consists of 21 residues. The germline V gene has CDR1 SNHLY and CDR2 FYNNEI. In DNA form, the CDR3 reads TGTGCCAGCAGTCCCTTCTTCCAGGGGAGTAAGGGGAGCTCTGGGGCCAACGTCCTGACTTTC. It yields the protein CASSPFFQGSKGSSGANVLTF.

The chain couples TRBV4-3 to TRBJ2-7; D is possibly TRBD1 or TRBD2 (5 bases each). Germline V CDR1 and CDR2: LGHNA, YSLEER. Trimming left V 2 bases short and J 2 bases short, with 13 bases between. This CDR3 is 15 amino acids long. Here the CDR3 DNA reads TGCGCCAGCAGCCAACTCGGGACGTCTACCTACGAGCAGTACTTC. It specifies CASSQLGTSTYEQYF.

The chain links TRBV5-1 to TRBJ2-7; 9 bases agree with TRBD2. Per the germline V gene, CDR1 is SGHRS and CDR2 is YFSETQ. The junction had 5 bases not matched to a gene; V was cut back by 7 bases and J by 9 bases. The CDR3 sequence is 11 residues long. In DNA form, the CDR3 reads TGCGCCAGCGGGGAGCGGGAGGCGCAGTACTTC. Protein product: CASGEREAQYF. The full variable domain, with the rest looked up from reference TRBV5-1 and TRBJ2-7, is KAGVTQTPRYLIKTRGQQVTLSCSPISGHRSVSWYQQTPGQGLQFLFEYFSETQRNKGNFPGRFSGRQFSNSRSEMNVSTLELGDSALYLCASGEREAQYFGPGTRLTVT.